A selection of T cell receptor beta chains follows, all from one sample in a study of shared T cell receptors in the human thymus. Measured with immunoSEQ multiplex PCR; TCRdb has only the in-frame clones, and not every one. The repertoire holds hundreds of thousands of clones, approximately 87% seen once, with over 0.008% in the top ten. This sample also belongs to another study, concerning human thymus T cells.

Material: thymocytes. The receptor source for this set is a boy less than two years old with a congenital heart defect. Both conserved end residues are part of each CDR3. A D gene is named only where the DNA matches it firmly. Clone size, where shown, is once, few, many, or a class for clones that have expanded.

J gene	V gene	clone size	D gene	CDR3 DNA	CDR3 protein
TRBJ2-4	TRBV11-2	-	TRBD2	TGTGCCAGCAGCTTAGCTGGGACTAGAAGGGCAAACATTCAGTACTTC	CASSLAGTRRANIQYF
TRBJ2-7	TRBV21-1	-	-	TGTGCCAGCAGCAAAAGAACGGCGGGAGAGCCAAGCTACGAGCAGTACTTC	CASSKRTAGEPSYEQYF
TRBJ2-2	TRBV28	-	TRBD1	TGTGCCAGCAGTTCGGGCAGCTCGGGACAGGGGCCCGAGGGGGAGCTGTTTTTT	CASSSGSSGQGPEGELFF
TRBJ2-7	TRBV7-2	-	-	TGTGCCAGCAGCTTACGGGGGACAGCAAACTCCTACGAGCAGTACTTC	CASSLRGTANSYEQYF
TRBJ2-3	TRBV5-1	once	TRBD2	TGCGCCAGCAGCTTGGTACTAGCGGGAACGGACACTATTACAACGACAGATACGCAGTATTTT	CASSLVLAGTDTITTTDTQYF
TRBJ2-1	TRBV7-2	-	TRBD1	TGTGCCAGCAGCGACGATAAACCGGGACAGGGGGCGCATTGTGAGCAGTTCTTC	CASSDDKPGQGAHCEQFF
TRBJ2-5	TRBV9	-	-	TGTGCCAGCAGCCCACCGGGGGAAGAGACCCAGTACTTC	CASSPPGEETQYF
TRBJ1-4	TRBV5-6	-	-	TGTGCCAGCAGCTCCTACAGGGCTCAGAGTGAAAAACTGTTTTTT	CASSSYRAQSEKLFF
TRBJ2-3	TRBV5-1	-	TRBD2	TGCGCCAGCAGCCCTATTTTTGCGGCTCGGGGGGGGGCGTCGGTAGATACGCAGTATTTT	CASSPIFAARGGASVDTQYF
TRBJ1-1	TRBV7-8	-	-	TGTGCCAGCAGCTTACGAAAGGGGAAGGGCCCTATGAACACTGAAGCTTTCTTT	CASSLRKGKGPMNTEAFF
TRBJ2-7	TRBV15	-	TRBD2	TGTGCCACCAGCAGGACGGGGGGTTACGAGCAGTACTTC	CATSRTGGYEQYF
TRBJ2-3	TRBV7-6	-	TRBD1	TGTGCCAGCAGCTTGTTGGGACAGGGGTTTACAGATACGCAGTATTTT	CASSLLGQGFTDTQYF
TRBJ2-7	TRBV5-1	-	-	TGCGCCAGCACAAATGTACAGGGATCCTACGAGCAGTACTTC	CASTNVQGSYEQYF
TRBJ2-7	TRBV18	few	-	TGTGCCAGCTCACCGACGAAACAGGTTATCTACGAGCAGTACTTC	CASSPTKQVIYEQYF
TRBJ2-1	TRBV27	-	-	TGTGCCAGCAGTGCCAACCCCCGCAGTTTAGGCAGGGCGAGTATAGGCAATGAGCAGTTCTTC	CASSANPRSLGRASIGNEQFF
TRBJ2-5	TRBV5-1	-	TRBD1	TGCGCCAGCAGCTTGGCAGGGGGCGAGACCCAGTACTTC	CASSLAGGETQYF
TRBJ1-1	TRBV19	-	-	TGTGCCAGTAGTATGGGTGACGGGGGGACTGAAGCTTTCTTT	CASSMGDGGTEAFF
TRBJ2-7	TRBV5-8	-	-	TGTGCCGTCCACCCCGAGGGTAGCTCCTACGAGCAGTACTTC	CAVHPEGSSYEQYF
TRBJ2-1	TRBV20-1	once	-	TGCAGTGCTAGAAATAGTTACGAGCAGTTCTTC	CSARNSYEQFF
TRBJ2-1	TRBV5-4	-	TRBD2	TGTGCCAGCAGCATAAGCGGGAGGAGCGGGAGCTCCTACAATGAGCAGTTCTTC	CASSISGRSGSSYNEQFF
TRBJ2-7	TRBV5-1	-	TRBD1	TGCGCCAGCAGAGGGGACAGGTGCATCTACGAGCAGTACTTC	CASRGDRCIYEQYF
TRBJ2-3	TRBV15	-	-	TGTGCCACCAGCAGAGATCCGACCAACCGGGGTAGATTTTTACTCGATACGCAGTATTTT	CATSRDPTNRGRFLLDTQYF
TRBJ1-3	TRBV1	once	-	TGCACCAGCAGCCAAGTAGGACCGGGACAGGGGGCGATTGGAAACACCATATATTTT	CTSSQVGPGQGAIGNTIYF
TRBJ2-1	TRBV6-4	-	TRBD2	TGTGCCAGCAGTTCCCGACTAGCGGGAGGATCCAATGAGCAGTTCTTC	CASSSRLAGGSNEQFF
TRBJ2-1	TRBV7-2	-	TRBD2	TGTGCCAGCAGCTTATTGGGGCGGGAGCCGAGCTCCTACAATGAGCAGTTCTTC	CASSLLGREPSSYNEQFF
TRBJ2-3	TRBV6-1	-	TRBD1	TGTGCCAGCATCCGGGACAGGAACACAGATACGCAGTATTTT	CASIRDRNTDTQYF
TRBJ2-5	TRBV28	-	TRBD2	TGTGCCAGCAGTTCCTTAGGGGTAGCGGGACCTCCCGGGGCTCAAGAGACCCAGTACTTC	CASSSLGVAGPPGAQETQYF
TRBJ2-7	TRBV4-3	-	-	TGCGCCAGCAGCCAAGATTTACCAGGGAGGCTGAGAAGAGCGACCTACGAGCAGTACTTC	CASSQDLPGRLRRATYEQYF
TRBJ1-1	TRBV18	-	-	TGTGCCAGCTCACCGAGGGGGATTGGAGCTTTCTTT	CASSPRGIGAFF
TRBJ2-7	TRBV10-1	-	TRBD2	TGCGCCAGCAGCTCTCGGCCCGTGACTAGCGGGAGGGCCGACGAGCAGTACTTC	CASSSRPVTSGRADEQYF
TRBJ2-7	TRBV5-4	-	TRBD1	TGTGCCAGCAGCTTGGCAGGGGGAAGCTCCTACGAGCAGTACTTC	CASSLAGGSSYEQYF
TRBJ2-7	TRBV6-6	-	TRBD1	TGTGCCAGCACCCCAGCCGCAGGGGGCCACGAGCAGTACTTC	CASTPAAGGHEQYF
TRBJ1-1	TRBV29-1	-	-	TGCAGCGTTGCCCCCGGAGGGGTGGGCACTGAAGCTTTCTTT	CSVAPGGVGTEAFF
TRBJ2-5	TRBV12-5	-	TRBD2	TGTGCTAGTGGTCGGACTAGCGGGATCAACCCCCACCCGGAGACCCAGTACTTC	CASGRTSGINPHPETQYF
TRBJ2-4	TRBV29-1	few	TRBD1	TGCAGCGTTACAGACAGGGGGCGAAGGGCCAAAAACATTCAGTACTTC	CSVTDRGRRAKNIQYF
TRBJ2-7	TRBV18	-	TRBD2	TGTGCCAGCTCACCACCTCCCACTAGTTCTAGCGGGAGTAGGTCCTACGAGCAGTACTTC	CASSPPPTSSSGSRSYEQYF
TRBJ2-7	TRBV4-1	once	TRBD1	TGCGCCAGCAGCCAGAGAGTCGGACAGGGCCGACGGGAGTACGAGCAGTACTTC	CASSQRVGQGRREYEQYF
TRBJ2-2	TRBV11-2	-	-	TGTGCCAGCAGCTTATATTGGATTAGAGGGAACACCGGGGAGCTGTTTTTT	CASSLYWIRGNTGELFF
TRBJ2-2	TRBV30	-	TRBD1	TGTGCCTGGAGTGTACCCCCCGACAGGGGGGAAAACGGGGAGCTGTTTTTT	CAWSVPPDRGENGELFF
TRBJ2-7	TRBV18	-	TRBD1	TGTGCCAGCTCATCCGGACAGGGGGAAACCTACGAGCAGTACTTC	CASSSGQGETYEQYF
TRBJ1-4	TRBV4-1	-	TRBD1	TGCGCCAGCAGCCCGGACAGGGAAAATGAAAAACTGTTTTTT	CASSPDRENEKLFF
TRBJ2-1	TRBV5-8	-	-	TGTGCCAGCAGCCCCGAGGGGTCGCGGGACCTCGAAGAAAAGGAGTTCTTC	CASSPEGSRDLEEKEFF
TRBJ2-7	TRBV11-2	-	TRBD2	TGTGCCAGCAGCTTACTAGGGAGGGGAAACCACGAGCAGTACTTC	CASSLLGRGNHEQYF
TRBJ2-7	TRBV4-2	-	TRBD2	TGTGCCAGCAGCCAAGGCCCTAGCGGGAAATACGAGCAGTACTTC	CASSQGPSGKYEQYF
TRBJ2-3	TRBV7-9	-	-	TGTGCCAGCAGCTTAGCCCGCGGGACCTTAGGGGGCACAGATACGCAGTATTTT	CASSLARGTLGGTDTQYF
TRBJ1-2	TRBV5-1	-	TRBD1	TGCGCCAGCAGCTTGGAACCGGGACAGGCTCGCCCTAGAACTTTTAACTATGGCTACACCTTC	CASSLEPGQARPRTFNYGYTF
TRBJ2-1	TRBV25-1	few	TRBD1	TGTGCCAGCACCCCCTACAGGACAGGGCAATACAATGAGCAGTTCTTC	CASTPYRTGQYNEQFF
TRBJ2-1	TRBV12-2	-	-	TGTGCAAGTCGCTTCACCTCTCCGCGGGAGGACCACAATGAGCAGTTCTTC	CASRFTSPREDHNEQFF
TRBJ2-2	TRBV7-9	-	TRBD1	TGTGCCAGCAGCTGGGACAGCCGGAACACCGGGGAGCTGTTTTTT	CASSWDSRNTGELFF
TRBJ2-3	TRBV15	-	TRBD2	TGTGCCACCAGTGGACAGACGGCGGCTAGCGGGAGGGCCTCGGGCACAGATACGCAGTATTTT	CATSGQTAASGRASGTDTQYF
TRBJ2-7	TRBV19	-	TRBD1	TGTGCCAGTAGACCAACAGGGGGCTACGAGCAGTACTTC	CASRPTGGYEQYF
TRBJ2-1	TRBV6-5	-	TRBD1	TGTGCCAGCAGTTACCGGACAGGAAGTAGCTACAATGAGCAGTTCTTC	CASSYRTGSSYNEQFF
TRBJ2-7	TRBV4-2	-	-	TGTGCCAGCAGCCCGCGGCCCCAAGGGGCGGAGGAGCAGTACTTC	CASSPRPQGAEEQYF
TRBJ1-1	TRBV25-1	-	TRBD1	TGTGCCAGCAGACCCAGGGGGTTTCCGAACACTGAAGCTTTCTTT	CASRPRGFPNTEAFF
TRBJ1-4	TRBV6-1	-	-	TGTGCCAGCAGCTACCAGGGCAGGGAAAAACTGTTTTTT	CASSYQGREKLFF